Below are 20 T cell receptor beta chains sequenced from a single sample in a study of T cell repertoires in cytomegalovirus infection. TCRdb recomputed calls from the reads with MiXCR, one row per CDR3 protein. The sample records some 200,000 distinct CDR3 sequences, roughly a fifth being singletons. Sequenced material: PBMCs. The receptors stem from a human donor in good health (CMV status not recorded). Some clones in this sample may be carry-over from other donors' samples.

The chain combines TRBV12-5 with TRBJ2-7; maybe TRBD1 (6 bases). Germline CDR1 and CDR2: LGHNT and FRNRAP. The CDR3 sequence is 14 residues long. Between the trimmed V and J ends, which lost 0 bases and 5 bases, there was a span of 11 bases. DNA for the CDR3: TGTGCTAGTGGTTTGGTTAATACAGGGAACGAGCAGTACTTC. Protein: CASGLVNTGNEQYF.

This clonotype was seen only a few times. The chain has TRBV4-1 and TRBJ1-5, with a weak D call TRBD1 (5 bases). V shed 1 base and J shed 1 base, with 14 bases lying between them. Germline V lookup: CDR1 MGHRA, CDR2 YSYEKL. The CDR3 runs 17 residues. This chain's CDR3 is CASSQVSGARSNQPQHF. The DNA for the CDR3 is TGCGCCAGCAGCCAAGTTTCCGGGGCTCGAAGCAATCAGCCCCAGCATTTT.

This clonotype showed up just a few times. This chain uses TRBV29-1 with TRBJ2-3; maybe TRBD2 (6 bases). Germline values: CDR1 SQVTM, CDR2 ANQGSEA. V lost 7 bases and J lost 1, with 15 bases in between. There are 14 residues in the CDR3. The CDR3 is CSALAVGGTDTQYF. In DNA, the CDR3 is TGCAGCGCCTTAGCGGTGGGGGGCACAGATACGCAGTATTTT.

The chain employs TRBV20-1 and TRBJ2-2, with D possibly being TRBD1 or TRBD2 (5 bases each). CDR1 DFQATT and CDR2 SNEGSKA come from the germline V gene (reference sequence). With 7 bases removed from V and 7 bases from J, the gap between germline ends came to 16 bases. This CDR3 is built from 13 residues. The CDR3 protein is CSGRKGHDGELFF. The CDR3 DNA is TGCAGTGGGAGGAAAGGACATGACGGGGAGCTGTTTTTT.

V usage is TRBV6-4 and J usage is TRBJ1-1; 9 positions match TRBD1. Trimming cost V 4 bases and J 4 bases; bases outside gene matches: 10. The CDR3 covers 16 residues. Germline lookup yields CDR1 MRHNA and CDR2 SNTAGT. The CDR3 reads CASSVWTGVRITEAFF. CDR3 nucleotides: TGTGCCAGCAGTGTATGGACAGGGGTTCGTATCACTGAAGCTTTCTTT.

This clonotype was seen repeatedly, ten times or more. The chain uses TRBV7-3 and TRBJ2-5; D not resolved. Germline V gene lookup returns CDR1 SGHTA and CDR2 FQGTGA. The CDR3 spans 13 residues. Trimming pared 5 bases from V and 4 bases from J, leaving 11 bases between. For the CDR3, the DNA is TGTGCCAGCAGCACTTGGACGGGAGAGACCCAGTACTTC. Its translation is CASSTWTGETQYF.

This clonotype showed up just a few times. The CDR3 DNA follows: TGTGCCAGCAGTTACTTGGGGCGTGGCACTGAAGCTTTCTTT. Its protein product is CASSYLGRGTEAFF. The V and J genes are TRBV6-5 and TRBJ1-1; possibly TRBD1 for D (5 bases). This CDR3 is 14 amino acids long. Germline assignment: CDR1 MNHEY and CDR2 SVGAGI. Trimming shortened V by 1 base and J by 4 bases, and 10 bases separated the two germline ends.

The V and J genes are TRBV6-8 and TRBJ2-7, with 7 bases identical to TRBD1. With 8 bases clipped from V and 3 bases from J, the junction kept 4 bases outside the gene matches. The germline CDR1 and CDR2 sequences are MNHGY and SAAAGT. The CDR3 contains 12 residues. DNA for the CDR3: TGTGCCAGCCGGGACAGTATCTACGAGCAGTACTTC. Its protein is CASRDSIYEQYF.

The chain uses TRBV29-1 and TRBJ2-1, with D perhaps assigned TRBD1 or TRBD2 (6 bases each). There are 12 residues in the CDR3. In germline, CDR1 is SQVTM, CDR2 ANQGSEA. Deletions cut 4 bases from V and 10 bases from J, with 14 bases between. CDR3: CSVVPGAEEQFF. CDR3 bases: TGCAGCGTTGTCCCGGGGGCAGAAGAGCAGTTCTTC.

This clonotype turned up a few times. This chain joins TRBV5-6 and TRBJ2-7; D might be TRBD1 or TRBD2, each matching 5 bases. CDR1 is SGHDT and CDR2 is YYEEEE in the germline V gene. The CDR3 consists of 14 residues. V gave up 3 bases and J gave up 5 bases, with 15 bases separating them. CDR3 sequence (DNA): TGTGCCAGCAGCTGGAGCGGTTGGGGGAACGAGCAGTACTTC. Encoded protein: CASSWSGWGNEQYF.

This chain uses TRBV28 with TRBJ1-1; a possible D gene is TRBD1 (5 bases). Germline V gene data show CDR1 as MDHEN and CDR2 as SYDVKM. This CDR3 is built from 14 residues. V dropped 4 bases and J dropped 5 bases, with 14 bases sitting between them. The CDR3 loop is CASSSIGAVTEAFF. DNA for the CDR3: TGTGCCAGCAGTTCTATCGGGGCAGTGACTGAAGCTTTCTTT. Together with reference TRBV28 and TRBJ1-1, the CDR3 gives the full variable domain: DVKVTQSSRYLVKRTGEKVFLECVQDMDHENMFWYRQDPGLGLRLIYFSYDVKMKEKGDIPEGYSVSREKKERFSLILESASTNQTSMYLCASSSIGAVTEAFFGQGTRLTVV.

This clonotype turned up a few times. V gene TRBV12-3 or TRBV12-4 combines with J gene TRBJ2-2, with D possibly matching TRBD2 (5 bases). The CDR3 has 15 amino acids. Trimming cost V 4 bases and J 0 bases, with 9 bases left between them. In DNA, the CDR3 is TGTGCCAGCAGTTCGAGGGAGTCGAACACCGGGGAGCTGTTTTTT. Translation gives CASSSRESNTGELFF.

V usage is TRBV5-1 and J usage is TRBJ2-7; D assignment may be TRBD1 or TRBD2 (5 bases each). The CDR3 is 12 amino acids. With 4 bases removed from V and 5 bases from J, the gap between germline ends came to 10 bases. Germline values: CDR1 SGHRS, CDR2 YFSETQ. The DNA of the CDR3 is TGCGCCAGCAGCCGCCTGGGGGACGAGCAGTACTTC. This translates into CASSRLGDEQYF.

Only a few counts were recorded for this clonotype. This CDR3 reads CASSQGDREDGANVLTF. The CDR3 DNA reads TGCGCCAGCAGCCAGGGGGACAGGGAGGATGGGGCCAACGTCCTGACTTTC. The chain joins TRBV4-3 to TRBJ2-6, with TRBD1 matching over 9 bases. Germline V gene sequence: CDR1 LGHNA, CDR2 YSLEER. CDR3 length: 17 residues. J was trimmed by 3 bases and V by 3 bases; bases with no gene match: 6.

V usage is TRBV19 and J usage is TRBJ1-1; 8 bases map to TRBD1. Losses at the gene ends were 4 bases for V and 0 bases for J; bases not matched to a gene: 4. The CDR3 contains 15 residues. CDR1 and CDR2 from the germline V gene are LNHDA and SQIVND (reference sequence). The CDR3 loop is CASSRDRTMNTEAFF. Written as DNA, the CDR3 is TGTGCCAGTAGTAGGGACAGGACAATGAACACTGAAGCTTTCTTT.

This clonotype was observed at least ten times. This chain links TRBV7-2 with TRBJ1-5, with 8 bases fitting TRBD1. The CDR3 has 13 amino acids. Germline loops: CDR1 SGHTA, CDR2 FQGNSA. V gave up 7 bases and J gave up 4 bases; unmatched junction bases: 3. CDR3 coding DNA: TGTGCCAGCACCAGACAGGGGAATCAGCCCCAGCATTTT. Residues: CASTRQGNQPQHF.

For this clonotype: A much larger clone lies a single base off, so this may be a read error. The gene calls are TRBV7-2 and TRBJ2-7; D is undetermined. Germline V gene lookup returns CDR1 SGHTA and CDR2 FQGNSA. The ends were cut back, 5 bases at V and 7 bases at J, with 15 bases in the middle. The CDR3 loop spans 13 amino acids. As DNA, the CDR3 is TGTGCCAGCAGCGGGAAGGGCAGTAGGGAGCAGTACTTC. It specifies CASSGKGSREQYF.

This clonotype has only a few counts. CDR3 residues: CASSPPLVAYNEQFF. CDR3 sequence (DNA): TGTGCCAGCAGTCCCCCCCTCGTGGCATACAATGAGCAGTTCTTC. V and J are TRBV12-3 or TRBV12-4 and TRBJ2-1; D is unresolved. V dropped 5 bases and J dropped 4 bases, with 15 bases sitting between them. The CDR3 sequence is 15 residues long.

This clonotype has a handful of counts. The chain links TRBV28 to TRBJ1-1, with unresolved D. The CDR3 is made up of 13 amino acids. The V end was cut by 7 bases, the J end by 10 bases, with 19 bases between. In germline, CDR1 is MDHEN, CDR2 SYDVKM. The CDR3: CASTVDGPLRAFF. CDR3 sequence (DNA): TGTGCCAGCACCGTGGACGGTCCGCTCAGAGCTTTCTTT.

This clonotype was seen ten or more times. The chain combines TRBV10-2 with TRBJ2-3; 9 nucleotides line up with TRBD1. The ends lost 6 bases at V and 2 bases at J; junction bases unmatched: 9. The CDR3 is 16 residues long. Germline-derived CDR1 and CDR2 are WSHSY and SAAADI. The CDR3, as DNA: TGCGCCAGCAGACCCCACCGGGACAGGGTCACAGATACGCAGTATTTT. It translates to CASRPHRDRVTDTQYF.